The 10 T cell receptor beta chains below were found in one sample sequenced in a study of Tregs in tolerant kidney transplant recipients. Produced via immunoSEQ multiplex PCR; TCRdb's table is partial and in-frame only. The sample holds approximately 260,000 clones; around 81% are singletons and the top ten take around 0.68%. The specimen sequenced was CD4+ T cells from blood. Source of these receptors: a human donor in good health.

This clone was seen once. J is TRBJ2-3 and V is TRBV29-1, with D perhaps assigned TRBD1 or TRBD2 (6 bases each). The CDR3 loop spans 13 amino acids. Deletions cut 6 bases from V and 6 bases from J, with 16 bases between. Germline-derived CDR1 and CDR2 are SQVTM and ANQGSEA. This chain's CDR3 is CSVGGLVMDTQYF. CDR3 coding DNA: TGCAGCGTAGGGGGGCTAGTCATGGATACGCAGTATTTT.

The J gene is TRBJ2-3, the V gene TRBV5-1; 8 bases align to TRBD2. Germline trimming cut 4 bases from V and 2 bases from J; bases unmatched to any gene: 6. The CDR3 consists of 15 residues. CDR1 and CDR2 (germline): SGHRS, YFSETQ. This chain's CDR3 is CASSLNGLATDTQYF. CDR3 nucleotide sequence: TGCGCCAGCAGCCTTAACGGACTAGCCACAGATACGCAGTATTTT.

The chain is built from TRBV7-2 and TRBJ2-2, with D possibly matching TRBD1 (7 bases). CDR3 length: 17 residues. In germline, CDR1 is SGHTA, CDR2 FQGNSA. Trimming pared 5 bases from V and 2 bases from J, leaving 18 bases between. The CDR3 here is CASSTRWGDSNTGELFF. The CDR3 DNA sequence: TGTGCCAGCAGCACCCGCTGGGGGGACAGCAACACCGGGGAGCTGTTTTTT.

As DNA, the CDR3 is TGTGCCAGTAGTACCACCCCCGGAGGGGATTCCTACAATGAGCAGTTCTTC. Translation gives CASSTTPGGDSYNEQFF. J is TRBJ2-1 and V is TRBV19; a possible D gene is TRBD2 (6 bases). CDR1 LNHDA and CDR2 SQIVND come from the germline V gene (reference sequence). The CDR3 loop spans 17 amino acids. V was trimmed by 4 bases and J by 1 base, leaving 17 bases between them.

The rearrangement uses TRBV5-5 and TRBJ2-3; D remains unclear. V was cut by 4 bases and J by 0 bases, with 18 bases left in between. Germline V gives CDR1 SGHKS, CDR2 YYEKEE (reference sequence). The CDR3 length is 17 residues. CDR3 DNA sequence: TGTGCCAGCAGCCTAAGGGTTCAGGCTTCTAGCACAGATACGCAGTATTTT. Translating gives CASSLRVQASSTDTQYF.

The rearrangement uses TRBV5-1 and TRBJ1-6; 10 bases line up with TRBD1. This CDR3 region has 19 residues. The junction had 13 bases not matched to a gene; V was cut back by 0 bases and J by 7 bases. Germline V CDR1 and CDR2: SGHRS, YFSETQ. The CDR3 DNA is TGCGCCAGCAGCTTGGTGTCGGGGGGACAGGGGATGAGAAATTCACCCCTCCACTTT. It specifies CASSLVSGGQGMRNSPLHF.

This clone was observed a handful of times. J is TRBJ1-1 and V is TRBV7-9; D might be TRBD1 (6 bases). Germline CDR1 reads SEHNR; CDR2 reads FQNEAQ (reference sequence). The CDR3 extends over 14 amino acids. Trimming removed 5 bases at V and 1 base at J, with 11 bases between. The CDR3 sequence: CASSTLTGNTEAFF. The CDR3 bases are TGTGCCAGCAGCACCTTGACAGGGAACACTGAAGCTTTCTTT.

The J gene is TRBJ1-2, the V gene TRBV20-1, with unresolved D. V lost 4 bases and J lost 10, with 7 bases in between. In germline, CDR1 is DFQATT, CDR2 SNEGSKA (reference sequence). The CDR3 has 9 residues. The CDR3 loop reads CSATRTYTF. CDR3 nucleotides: TGCAGTGCTACTAGGACCTACACCTTC.

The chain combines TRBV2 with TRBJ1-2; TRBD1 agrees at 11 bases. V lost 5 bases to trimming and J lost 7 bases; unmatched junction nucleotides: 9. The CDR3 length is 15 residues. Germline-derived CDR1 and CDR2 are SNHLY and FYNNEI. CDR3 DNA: TGTGCCAGCAGTCGACGCACCGGGACAGGGGGTGGCTACACCTTC. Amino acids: CASSRRTGTGGGYTF.

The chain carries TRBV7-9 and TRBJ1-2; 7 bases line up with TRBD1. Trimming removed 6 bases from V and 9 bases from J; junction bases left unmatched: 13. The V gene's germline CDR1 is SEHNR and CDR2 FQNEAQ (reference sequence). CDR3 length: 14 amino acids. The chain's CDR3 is CASSRDVTGNSYTF. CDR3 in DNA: TGTGCCAGCAGTCGAGATGTGACAGGGAACAGCTACACCTTC.